This TCR beta chain was recovered during a study of Ad26.COV2.S vaccination and SARS-CoV-2 variants. Study-wide context: Ad26.COV2.S shots went into the muscle once or twice, 56 days apart. Study-level results: Substantial breadth was reportedly displayed by spike-specific CD8+ and CD4+ T cell responses after vaccination.

This table comes from immunoSEQ multiplex PCR, and its TCRdb copy is limited to in-frame clones, with some not included. The sample contains about 390,000 clones, 80% to 90% of which appear only once. About this clone itself: The target antigen is unknown.

Treatment of the sample: roughly 20 received Ad26.COV2.S at low or high dose, single or two shots; about five received placebo; per-sample allocation not given. Samples came from day 63 after the first vaccine or placebo injection. An 18-55-year-old adult in Boston served as donor. The CDR3 loop spans 14 amino acids. The germline CDR1 and CDR2 sequences are LGHDT and YNNKEL (reference sequence). Trimming shortened V by 2 bases and J by 4 bases, and 11 bases separated the two germline ends. V usage is TRBV3-1 (or the pseudogene TRBV3-2) and J usage is TRBJ1-1; D not resolved. The starting material was peripheral blood, obtained in a trial of Ad26.COV2.S vaccine versus placebo. This clonotype originated in a person aged 18-65 years who received the Ad26.COV2.S COVID-19 vaccine or a placebo. For the CDR3, the DNA is TGTGCCAGCAGCCAAAGGAGAGGGTCCACTGAAGCTTTCTTT. It codes for CASSQRRGSTEAFF.